The clone carrying this T cell receptor (beta chain) has ten or more counts. Its antigen is as yet unknown. The source of the sample is a study of human T cells and chemical hapten exposure. Unseparated into fractions, whole blood served as the source from which total RNA was extracted. CDR1 and CDR2 (germline): SGHVS, FNYEAQ. V dropped 5 bases and J dropped 4 bases, with 18 bases sitting between them. The CDR3 has 16 residues. For the library, individual cDNA molecules each received unique molecular identifiers. MiXCR was run by TCRdb on the reads, yielding one entry per CDR3 protein. The table has about 120,000 distinct CDR3 sequences, over 7.5% seen once. Study-wide results and caveats: Among TCRs, those above 1 in 1000 frequency were unaffected by DPC sensitization.

The sequence derives from a human donor in good health. Some clones in this sample may be carry-over from other donors' samples. Input material: whole blood. The chain employs TRBV7-6 and TRBJ2-1; TRBD2 might be the D (5 bases). The CDR3 spells CASSPLKVAWYNEQFF. The CDR3 nucleotides are TGTGCCAGCAGCCCGCTGAAGGTAGCGTGGTACAATGAGCAGTTCTTC. Complete variable domain (other parts from reference TRBV7-6 and TRBJ2-1): GAGVSQSPRYKVTKRGQDVALRCDPISGHVSLYWYRQALGQGPEFLTYFNYEAQQDKSGLPNDRFSAERPEGSISTLTIQRTEQRDSAMYRCASSPLKVAWYNEQFFGPGTRLTVL.